Shown below are 28 T cell receptor beta chains from a single sample sequenced in a study of long-term antiretroviral therapy in people with HIV. Survey-level resolution applied to immunoSEQ assay v3.0. TCRdb's copy holds only in-frame clones and misses some; the assay was immunoSEQ multiplex PCR. The sample contains some 31,000 clones, about 85% of which appear only once. Sequenced here: unsorted PBMCs, sampled 1.1 years after starting antiretroviral therapy. All receptors derive from a man younger than 30 with HIV.

The chain joins TRBV15 to TRBJ1-4, with D maybe TRBD1 (6 bases). V was shortened by 4 bases and J by 8 bases, with 17 bases between the two germline ends. The V gene's germline CDR1 is LNHNV and CDR2 YYDKDF (reference sequence). The CDR3 extends over 15 amino acids. The chain's CDR3 is CATSTHREGGEKLFF. CDR3 nucleotide sequence: TGTGCCACCAGCACGCACAGGGAAGGGGGGGAAAAACTGTTTTTT.

The rearrangement links TRBV9 to TRBJ2-7; D unclear. The length of the CDR3 is 16 residues. V was cut by 4 bases and J by 2 bases, with 19 bases left in between. Germline V CDR1 and CDR2: SGDLS, YYNGEE. The CDR3, as DNA: TGTGCCAGCAGCCTAGGACCCTTTTCAAGCACCTACGAGCAGTACTTC. It translates to CASSLGPFSSTYEQYF.

The chain couples TRBV10-3 to TRBJ2-3; D gene unclear. The V end was cut by 7 bases, the J end by 4 bases, with 9 bases between. The CDR3 contains 12 residues. CDR1 is ENHRY, CDR2 SYGVKD, per germline. In nucleotides, the CDR3 is TGTGCCATCAAGTCAGTCGCAGATACGCAGTATTTT. It translates to CAIKSVADTQYF.

The rearrangement joins TRBV5-1 to TRBJ2-7, with D perhaps given as TRBD1 or TRBD2 (5 bases each). V was shortened by 0 bases and J by 0 bases, with 7 bases between the two germline ends. In germline, CDR1 is SGHRS, CDR2 YFSETQ. CDR3 length equals 14 residues. The CDR3 loop reads CASSLGGTSYEQYF. CDR3 coding DNA: TGCGCCAGCAGCTTGGGAGGGACCTCCTACGAGCAGTACTTC.

The rearrangement joins TRBV6-5 to TRBJ1-2; D remains unclear. The CDR3 has 14 amino acids. CDR1 is MNHEY and CDR2 is SVGAGI in the germline V gene. The V and J ends lost 4 bases and 4 bases respectively, with 13 bases between them. The CDR3 DNA sequence: TGTGCCAGCAGTTCACCGAGATTAGGCTATGGCTACACCTTC. This codes for CASSSPRLGYGYTF.

V and J are TRBV28 and TRBJ2-7, with 13 bases that match TRBD2. The CDR3 has 17 amino acids. Per germline, CDR1 MDHEN and CDR2 SYDVKM. After removal of 2 bases from V and 6 bases from J, the junction contained 10 bases not matched to a gene. The CDR3 sequence: CASSLMTSGRSTGEQYF. CDR3 nucleotides: TGTGCCAGCAGTTTAATGACTAGCGGGAGGAGTACAGGCGAGCAGTACTTC.

The rearrangement links TRBV11-3 to TRBJ2-1; 8 bases line up with TRBD2. The CDR3 runs 16 residues. With 5 bases clipped from V and 4 bases from J, the junction kept 10 bases outside the gene matches. Per the germline V gene, CDR1 is SGHNT and CDR2 is YENEEA. The CDR3 loop reads CASSPHGSGDYNEQFF. The CDR3 DNA reads as TGTGCCAGCAGCCCGCATGGTAGCGGGGATTACAATGAGCAGTTCTTC.

V and J are TRBV7-3 and TRBJ2-7; D is possibly TRBD2 (5 bases). CDR1 and CDR2 from the germline V gene are SGHTA and FQGTGA. The CDR3 spans 13 residues. V lost 2 bases, J lost 7 bases, and 12 bases lay in between. The CDR3 nucleotides are TGTGCCAGCAGCTTAGAGAACCGGAGGGAGCAGTACTTC. Its protein is CASSLENRREQYF.

This chain uses TRBV2 with TRBJ2-3, with no clear D. V was clipped by 2 bases and J by 8 bases, with 14 bases between them. The CDR3 covers 14 residues. Germline assignment: CDR1 SNHLY and CDR2 FYNNEI. The CDR3 loop reads CASSESDGRGTQYF. CDR3 nucleotide sequence: TGTGCCAGCAGTGAATCGGACGGACGAGGTACGCAGTATTTT.

CDR3 in amino acids: CASSLNRESLHF. In DNA form, the CDR3 reads TGTGCCAGCAGCTTAAACCGGGAGTCACTCCACTTT. The chain links TRBV7-9 to TRBJ1-6; D gene ambiguous. The V gene's germline CDR1 is SEHNR and CDR2 FQNEAQ (reference sequence). This CDR3 contains 12 residues. Trimming shortened V by 2 bases and J by 16 bases, and 12 bases separated the two germline ends.

The rearrangement links TRBV7-9 to TRBJ2-5, with D tentatively TRBD2 (7 bases). Germline lookup yields CDR1 SEHNR and CDR2 FQNEAQ (reference sequence). This CDR3 contains 15 residues. Between the trimmed V and J ends, which lost 5 bases and 2 bases, there was a span of 15 bases. This CDR3 is CASSPKGGGQETQYF. The CDR3 bases are TGTGCCAGCAGCCCCAAGGGGGGGGGACAAGAGACCCAGTACTTC.

This clone was counted a single time. The chain uses TRBV27 and TRBJ2-3; 9 nucleotides align to TRBD1. The J segment lost 0 bases and the V segment lost 3 bases, leaving 1 base of the junction unmatched. The germline gives CDR1 MNHEY, CDR2 SMNVEV (reference sequence). The CDR3 length is 15 residues. The CDR3 reads CASSLGTGSTDTQYF. CDR3 DNA: TGTGCCAGCAGTTTGGGGACAGGGAGCACAGATACGCAGTATTTT.

The CDR3 loop is CASSYLEIEQYF. The CDR3, as DNA: TGTGCCAGCAGTTACCTCGAGATCGAGCAGTACTTC. The chain joins TRBV6-6 to TRBJ2-5; D not resolved. The DNA end favors TRBJ2-7, so the J call may be wrong. Germline-derived CDR1 and CDR2 are MNHNY and SVGAGI (reference sequence). The CDR3 extends over 12 amino acids.

This clone occurred a few times. The V call is TRBV28, the J call TRBJ2-2; TRBD2 aligns across 10 bases. Germline CDR1 MDHEN, CDR2 SYDVKM. CDR3 length: 18 amino acids. The ends lost 5 bases at V and 3 bases at J; junction bases unmatched: 12. CDR3 DNA: TGTGCCAGCAGTCCGCTAGTTCCGGGACTAGCGTACACCGGGGAGCTGTTTTTT. Translating gives CASSPLVPGLAYTGELFF.

The J gene is TRBJ1-1, the V gene TRBV6-5; D unresolved. CDR1 is MNHEY, CDR2 SVGAGI, per germline. CDR3 size: 14 residues. Trimming stripped 6 bases from V and 0 bases from J, with 11 bases between. The CDR3 reads CASSNFHLNTEAFF. The CDR3 DNA sequence: TGTGCCAGCAGCAATTTCCATTTGAACACTGAAGCTTTCTTT.

The rearrangement links TRBV5-6 to TRBJ2-3; the D is unclear. The CDR3 runs to 14 residues. Germline V gives CDR1 SGHDT, CDR2 YYEEEE. Trimming shortened V by 3 bases and J by 4 bases, and 12 bases separated the two germline ends. The CDR3 nucleotides are TGTGCCAGCAGCTCGTTCGTCGTCCCAGATACGCAGTATTTT. Protein: CASSSFVVPDTQYF.

The rearrangement links TRBV19 to TRBJ1-4, with D hard to call. The CDR3 has 16 amino acids. CDR1 is LNHDA, CDR2 SQIVND, per germline (reference sequence). Deletions cut 6 bases from V and 5 bases from J, with 19 bases between. The CDR3 spells CASSPIPRPPNEKLFF. CDR3 nucleotide sequence: TGTGCCAGTAGCCCAATCCCACGGCCTCCAAATGAAAAACTGTTTTTT.

The genes are TRBV7-9 and TRBJ2-2, with TRBD1 matching 10 bases. Germline CDR1 is SEHNR and CDR2 is FQNEAQ (reference sequence). This CDR3 is 16 amino acids long. Trimming removed 7 bases from V and 5 bases from J; junction bases left unmatched: 10. CDR3 coding DNA: TGTGCCAGCATCCTAAGGGGGGGACAGGGGACCGGGGAGCTGTTTTTT. Translation gives CASILRGGQGTGELFF.

CDR3 protein: CASSEALGLNTEAFF. The DNA of the CDR3 is TGTGCCAGCAGTGAAGCGCTGGGGTTGAACACTGAAGCTTTCTTT. The rearrangement joins TRBV2 to TRBJ1-1; D call uncertain. Looked up from germline, CDR1 is SNHLY and CDR2 is FYNNEI. This CDR3 spans 15 amino acids. V lost 0 bases and J 0 bases, leaving 8 bases between the germline ends. The complete variable domain, with remaining parts taken from reference TRBV2 and TRBJ1-1, reads EPEVTQTPSHQVTQMGQEVILRCVPISNHLYFYWYRQILGQKVEFLVSFYNNEISEKSEIFDDQFSVERPDGSNFTLKIRSTKLEDSAMYFCASSEALGLNTEAFFGQGTRLTVV.

The chain combines TRBV4-1 with TRBJ2-3; 7 positions match TRBD2. CDR3 size: 14 residues. CDR1 and CDR2 from the germline V gene are MGHRA and YSYEKL. The trim removed 4 bases at V and 1 base at J, leaving 2 bases unmatched. The CDR3 sequence: CASSRTSGTDTQYF. The CDR3 bases are TGCGCCAGCAGCCGTACTAGCGGCACAGATACGCAGTATTTT.

The rearrangement links TRBV29-1 to TRBJ2-2; 8 nucleotides agree with TRBD1. CDR1 and CDR2 (germline): SQVTM, ANQGSEA. The trim removed 3 bases at V and 4 bases at J, leaving 1 base unmatched. The CDR3 spans 13 residues. The CDR3 DNA reads as TGCAGCGTTGAGGACAGGGTCACCGGGGAGCTGTTTTTT. This sequence encodes CSVEDRVTGELFF.

The V and J genes are TRBV2 and TRBJ1-4; no reliable D call. The CDR3 has 14 residues. Germline V gene sequence: CDR1 SNHLY, CDR2 FYNNEI. Trimming took 5 bases from V and 0 from J, leaving 7 bases between them. The CDR3 is CASSRSATNEKLFF. The CDR3 DNA sequence: TGTGCCAGCAGTCGGAGTGCAACTAATGAAAAACTGTTTTTT.

The chain is built from TRBV2 and TRBJ2-2; 7 nucleotides align to TRBD1. The germline CDR1 and CDR2 sequences are SNHLY and FYNNEI. CDR3 size: 12 residues. The junction had 2 bases not matched to a gene; V was cut back by 8 bases and J by 5 bases. For the CDR3, the DNA is TGTGCCAGCGACAGGGAGACCGGGGAGCTGTTTTTT. Amino acid sequence: CASDRETGELFF.

This clone was detected only a few times. The rearrangement joins TRBV5-1 to TRBJ2-7; D assignment may be TRBD1 or TRBD2 (5 bases each). The CDR3 contains 15 residues. Germline V CDR1 and CDR2: SGHRS, YFSETQ. Trimming removed 4 bases from V and 6 bases from J, with 20 bases in between. In DNA form, the CDR3 reads TGCGCCAGCAGCGAAAGGGGAGATACGACCAGCGAGCAGTACTTC. This sequence encodes CASSERGDTTSEQYF.

Written as DNA, the CDR3 is TGTGCCAGCAGCCGAAAGGGTGGGGGGGGCACTGAAGCTTTCTTT. The encoded protein is CASSRKGGGGTEAFF. The chain combines TRBV7-9 with TRBJ1-1; possibly TRBD1 for D (5 bases). The germline CDR1 and CDR2 sequences are SEHNR and FQNEAQ (reference sequence). V lost 5 bases and J lost 4, with 17 bases in between. This CDR3 comprises 15 residues. Filled out from reference TRBV7-9 and TRBJ1-1, the complete variable domain reads DTGVSQNPRHKITKRGQNVTFRCDPISEHNRLYWYRQTLGQGPEFLTYFQNEAQLEKSRLLSDRFSAERPKGSFSTLEIQRTEQGDSAMYLCASSRKGGGGTEAFFGQGTRLTVV.

V usage is TRBV6-4 and J usage is TRBJ2-1; D unclear. V was shortened by 2 bases and J by 4 bases, with 12 bases between the two germline ends. CDR1 MRHNA and CDR2 SNTAGT come from the germline V gene. The CDR3 consists of 15 residues. The CDR3 sequence is CASSDTVADYNEQFF. As DNA, the CDR3 is TGTGCCAGCAGTGACACGGTAGCTGATTACAATGAGCAGTTCTTC.

The CDR3 region has the DNA TGTGCCAGGAATGCGACAGATACGCAGTATTTT. As protein: CARNATDTQYF. V and J are TRBV27 and TRBJ2-3; unclear D gene. Trimming left V 9 bases short and J 3 bases short, with 7 bases between. The CDR3 has 11 amino acids. CDR1 MNHEY and CDR2 SMNVEV come from the germline V gene (reference sequence).

The genes are TRBV10-3 and TRBJ1-2; 7 positions match TRBD1. V lost 3 bases, J lost 3 bases, and 4 bases stayed unmatched. The CDR3 is 14 amino acids. Germline loops: CDR1 ENHRY, CDR2 SYGVKD. CDR3 residues: CAISEGGRDYGYTF. Here the CDR3 DNA reads TGTGCCATCAGTGAAGGGGGCAGGGACTATGGCTACACCTTC.